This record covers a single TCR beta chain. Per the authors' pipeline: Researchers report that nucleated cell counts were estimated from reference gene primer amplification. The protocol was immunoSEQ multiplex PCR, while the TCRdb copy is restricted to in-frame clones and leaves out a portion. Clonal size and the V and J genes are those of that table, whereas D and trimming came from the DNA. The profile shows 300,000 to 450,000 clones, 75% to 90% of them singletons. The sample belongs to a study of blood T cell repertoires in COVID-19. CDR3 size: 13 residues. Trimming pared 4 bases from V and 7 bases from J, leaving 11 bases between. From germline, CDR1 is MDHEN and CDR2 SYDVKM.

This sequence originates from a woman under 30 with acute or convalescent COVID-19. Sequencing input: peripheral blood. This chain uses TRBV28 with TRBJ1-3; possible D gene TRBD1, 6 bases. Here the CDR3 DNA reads TGTGCCAGCAGTTATCCAGGGGAGAACACCATATATTTT. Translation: CASSYPGENTIYF.